This TCR beta chain appears in the sequencing data of a study of beta chain features in type 1 diabetes. As for the study in general: Examination spanned approximately 110 million sorted cells from all samples.

Findings and limits, study-wide: Shortening that was moderate but significant affected the TCRB CDR3s of Type 1 diabetes patients in all four CD4+ subsets.

The study reverse transcribed the entire isolated RNA, so it sequenced expressed TCRB transcripts. Repertoires were generated with immunoSEQ multiplex PCR, while TCRdb's copy carries only in-frame clones and drops some. This table holds 350,000 to 400,000 clones, around 16% found once. Of note for this clone: The target antigen is unknown.

Germline loops: CDR1 MGHRA, CDR2 YSYEKL. CDR3 size: 16 residues. J was trimmed by 2 bases and V by 1 base; bases with no gene match: 5. The V and J genes are TRBV4-1 and TRBJ2-1, with 7 bases aligning to TRBD2. This receptor was identified in a woman younger than 35 in good health. The material sequenced was naive CD4+ T cells from blood. The CDR3 DNA is TGCGCCAGCAGCCAAGCGGGGAGGGCGACCTACAATGAGCAGTTCTTC. Encoded protein: CASSQAGRATYNEQFF.